A selection of T cell receptor beta chains follows, all from one sample in a study of blood T cell repertoires in COVID-19. Measured with immunoSEQ multiplex PCR; TCRdb has only the in-frame clones, and not every one. The repertoire consists of around 63,000 clones, with around 77% occurring once and the leading ten covering around 4.9%. Sample: peripheral blood. The receptors originated from a woman aged 65 to 85 with COVID-19, enrolled during active disease. CDR3s include the opening cysteine and the closing phenylalanine or tryptophan. A D gene is named only where the DNA matches it firmly. Expanded clones are given a class, and other clones once, few, many or no size at all.

clone_size: .; d_call: .; v_call: TRBV7-2; j_call: TRBJ2-2; cdr3_nt: TGTGCCAGCAGCTTTCGGTCGAACACCGGGGAGCTGTTTTTT; cdr3_aa: CASSFRSNTGELFF
clone_size: .; d_call: TRBD1; v_call: TRBV27; j_call: TRBJ2-2; cdr3_nt: TGTGCCAGCAGTCTCATCGGGACAGCCACCGGGGAGCTGTTTTTT; cdr3_aa: CASSLIGTATGELFF
clone_size: .; d_call: TRBD2; v_call: TRBV9; j_call: TRBJ2-2; cdr3_nt: TGTGCCAGCAGCGTAGCTAGCGGGGGCCTCAACACCGGGGAGCTGTTTTTT; cdr3_aa: CASSVASGGLNTGELFF
clone_size: .; d_call: TRBD1; v_call: TRBV7-2; j_call: TRBJ1-3; cdr3_nt: TGTGCCAGCAGCTTAGCGACAGGGACGGGAAACACCATATATTTT; cdr3_aa: CASSLATGTGNTIYF
clone_size: .; d_call: TRBD2; v_call: TRBV7-2; j_call: TRBJ2-1; cdr3_nt: TGTGCCAGCAGCTTACAGTTGGCTAGCGGGACCGATGAGCAGTTCTTC; cdr3_aa: CASSLQLASGTDEQFF
clone_size: .; d_call: TRBD2; v_call: TRBV2; j_call: TRBJ2-2; cdr3_nt: TGTGCCAGCAGTGAGGGGACTAGCGGGGTTTACGGGGAGCTGTTTTTT; cdr3_aa: CASSEGTSGVYGELFF
clone_size: .; d_call: TRBD2; v_call: TRBV7-2; j_call: TRBJ2-2; cdr3_nt: TGTGCCAGCAGGAGAGCGGGGGGCTCGGCGAACACCGGGGAGCTGTTTTTT; cdr3_aa: CASRRAGGSANTGELFF
clone_size: few; d_call: TRBD2; v_call: TRBV4-2; j_call: TRBJ2-7; cdr3_nt: TGTGCCAGCAGCCAAGGTCTAGCGGGGGGGGACGAGCAGTACTTC; cdr3_aa: CASSQGLAGGDEQYF
clone_size: .; d_call: TRBD2; v_call: TRBV7-3; j_call: TRBJ2-1; cdr3_nt: TGTGCCAGCAGCTCCAGGCGGACTAGCGGGCTAAATGAGCAGTTCTTC; cdr3_aa: CASSSRRTSGLNEQFF
clone_size: .; d_call: .; v_call: TRBV19; j_call: TRBJ1-5; cdr3_nt: TGTGCCAGTAGTATAGCAACAGGGTCCTTTTCCAATCAGCCCCAGCATTTT; cdr3_aa: CASSIATGSFSNQPQHF
clone_size: few; d_call: TRBD1; v_call: TRBV19; j_call: TRBJ2-3; cdr3_nt: TGTGCCAGTAGTATCTCCTACAGGGGGTTGGAGGATACGCAGTATTTT; cdr3_aa: CASSISYRGLEDTQYF
clone_size: .; d_call: TRBD2; v_call: TRBV7-3; j_call: TRBJ2-1; cdr3_nt: TGTGCCAGCAGCTCCCGGACTAGCAATGAGCAGTTCTTC; cdr3_aa: CASSSRTSNEQFF
clone_size: .; d_call: TRBD1; v_call: TRBV19; j_call: TRBJ1-4; cdr3_nt: TGTGCCAGTAGTATAGTTCACCGGACAGGGAAGGGCGAAAAACTGTTTTTT; cdr3_aa: CASSIVHRTGKGEKLFF
clone_size: .; d_call: TRBD1; v_call: TRBV2; j_call: TRBJ2-5; cdr3_nt: TGTGCCAGCTCAATTGACAGGGTGACCCAGTACTTC; cdr3_aa: CASSIDRVTQYF
clone_size: .; d_call: .; v_call: TRBV19; j_call: TRBJ2-1; cdr3_nt: TGTGCCAGTAGTATAGTTTGGGGCGGAGATGAGCAGTTCTTC; cdr3_aa: CASSIVWGGDEQFF
clone_size: .; d_call: TRBD1; v_call: TRBV3-1/TRBV3-2; j_call: TRBJ1-2; cdr3_nt: TGTGCCAGCAGCCAAGCCGGGACAGGGACCCTCTATGGCTACACCTTC; cdr3_aa: CASSQAGTGTLYGYTF
clone_size: .; d_call: .; v_call: TRBV6-6; j_call: TRBJ2-2; cdr3_nt: TGTGCCAGCAGTTACACAGGCCCTGGAAACACCGGGGAGCTGTTTTTT; cdr3_aa: CASSYTGPGNTGELFF
clone_size: .; d_call: .; v_call: TRBV5-4; j_call: TRBJ1-5; cdr3_nt: TGTGCCAACCCTGGGGCCCCAGGGGACAATCAGCCCCAGCATTTT; cdr3_aa: CANPGAPGDNQPQHF
clone_size: .; d_call: TRBD1; v_call: TRBV5-1; j_call: TRBJ2-2; cdr3_nt: TGCGCCAGCAGCTTGGGGACAGGGGGCAGGACCGGGGAGCTGTTTTTT; cdr3_aa: CASSLGTGGRTGELFF
clone_size: .; d_call: .; v_call: TRBV13; j_call: TRBJ2-4; cdr3_nt: TGTGCCAGCGGGACGGCCTGGCGGCCCAGGGGAAACATTCAGTACTTC; cdr3_aa: CASGTAWRPRGNIQYF
clone_size: .; d_call: TRBD2; v_call: TRBV6-2/TRBV6-3; j_call: TRBJ2-1; cdr3_nt: TGTGCCAGCAGTTACGGGCGGGGGGGAGGAAATGAGCAGTTCTTC; cdr3_aa: CASSYGRGGGNEQFF
clone_size: .; d_call: .; v_call: TRBV9; j_call: TRBJ2-6; cdr3_nt: TGTGCCAGCGTAGGGGGTGGCTCTGGGGCCAACGTCCTGACTTTC; cdr3_aa: CASVGGGSGANVLTF
clone_size: .; d_call: .; v_call: TRBV6-5; j_call: TRBJ1-1; cdr3_nt: TGTGCCAGCAGGGAGGTCCTACCTAGTGAAGCTTTCTTT; cdr3_aa: CASREVLPSEAFF
clone_size: .; d_call: .; v_call: TRBV10-3; j_call: TRBJ2-5; cdr3_nt: TGTGCCATCAGTGCGCGGCAGGGGCCGCAAGAGACCCAGTACTTC; cdr3_aa: CAISARQGPQETQYF
clone_size: .; d_call: TRBD1; v_call: TRBV18; j_call: TRBJ1-1; cdr3_nt: TGTGCCAGCTCACCTCAGGGGGCCTTGAACACTGAAGCTTTCTTT; cdr3_aa: CASSPQGALNTEAFF
clone_size: .; d_call: TRBD1; v_call: TRBV19; j_call: TRBJ1-2; cdr3_nt: TGTGCCAGCACTGGGACAGGATACTATGGCTACACCTTC; cdr3_aa: CASTGTGYYGYTF
clone_size: .; d_call: TRBD1; v_call: TRBV6-6; j_call: TRBJ1-2; cdr3_nt: TGTGCCAGCAGCACAGCGGCAGGGGGCTATGGCTACACCTTC; cdr3_aa: CASSTAAGGYGYTF
clone_size: .; d_call: TRBD1; v_call: TRBV20-1; j_call: TRBJ1-2; cdr3_nt: TGCAGTGCTAGTAATAGGGACAGACATAACTATGGCTACACCTTC; cdr3_aa: CSASNRDRHNYGYTF
clone_size: .; d_call: TRBD1; v_call: TRBV5-1; j_call: TRBJ1-4; cdr3_nt: TGCGCCAGCAGCTTAAACCCCGGGACAGGTCTTCGCTTTGAAAAACTGTTTTTT; cdr3_aa: CASSLNPGTGLRFEKLFF
clone_size: few; d_call: .; v_call: TRBV15; j_call: TRBJ2-5; cdr3_nt: TGTGCCACCAGCAGCCCCTCCGAAGAGACCCAGTACTTC; cdr3_aa: CATSSPSEETQYF
clone_size: few; d_call: TRBD1; v_call: TRBV7-9; j_call: TRBJ1-1; cdr3_nt: TGTGCCAGCAGCAACCCTTGGACAGGAGACACTGAAGCTTTCTTT; cdr3_aa: CASSNPWTGDTEAFF
clone_size: .; d_call: .; v_call: TRBV3-1/TRBV3-2; j_call: TRBJ1-1; cdr3_nt: TGTGCCAGCAGCCAAGTAGGGGTCCTGGGGACTGAAGCTTTCTTT; cdr3_aa: CASSQVGVLGTEAFF
clone_size: .; d_call: .; v_call: TRBV28; j_call: TRBJ1-1; cdr3_nt: TGTGCCAGCAGGGCCGACCGGGGAGCTTTCTTT; cdr3_aa: CASRADRGAFF
clone_size: .; d_call: TRBD2; v_call: TRBV6-5; j_call: TRBJ2-5; cdr3_nt: TGTGCCAGCAGTTCGACTAGCGTGGAGACCCAGTACTTC; cdr3_aa: CASSSTSVETQYF
clone_size: .; d_call: TRBD2; v_call: TRBV28; j_call: TRBJ2-2; cdr3_nt: TGTGCCAGCAGTTTATGGTCTAGCGGGAGGGCCCAGGGCACCGGGGAGCTGTTTTTT; cdr3_aa: CASSLWSSGRAQGTGELFF
clone_size: few; d_call: TRBD1; v_call: TRBV7-8; j_call: TRBJ1-6; cdr3_nt: TGTGCCAGCAGCTTAGGACAGGGGGGGAAGAAGGTCCTCCACTTT; cdr3_aa: CASSLGQGGKKVLHF
clone_size: .; d_call: .; v_call: TRBV28; j_call: TRBJ1-3; cdr3_nt: TGTGCCAGCAGTTGGGGGGCTGGAAACACCATATATTTT; cdr3_aa: CASSWGAGNTIYF